This passage covers 25 T cell receptor beta chains from one sample sequenced in a study of blood T cell repertoires in COVID-19. Some clones are missing from TCRdb's copy, which holds only in-frame ones; the method was immunoSEQ multiplex PCR. The data contain hundreds of thousands of clones, 90% of them singletons. The specimen was PBMCs or T cells enriched from blood (not recorded which). The receptors originated from a man between 60 and 70 years old who had recovered from COVID-19.

The chain combines TRBV9 with TRBJ2-3; TRBD1 aligns across 7 bases. V trimming: 4 bases; J trimming: 3 bases; junction bases outside the gene matches: 8. CDR3 length: 15 residues. Germline CDR1 SGDLS, CDR2 YYNGEE. In nucleotides, the CDR3 is TGTGCCAGCAGCACCCGACAGGGCCGAACAGATACGCAGTATTTT. This codes for CASSTRQGRTDTQYF. Based on the CDR3 plus reference TRBV9 and TRBJ2-3, the full variable domain is DSGVTQTPKHLITATGQRVTLRCSPRSGDLSVYWYQQSLDQGLQFLIQYYNGEERAKGNILERFSAQQFPDLHSELNLSSLELGDSALYFCASSTRQGRTDTQYFGPGTRLTVL.

The genes are TRBV3-1 (or the pseudogene TRBV3-2) and TRBJ2-7, with 7 nucleotides matching TRBD2. Germline V lookup: CDR1 LGHDT, CDR2 YNNKEL (reference sequence). CDR3 length: 15 residues. V gave up 1 base and J gave up 3 bases; unmatched junction bases: 6. CDR3: CASSQGLAVGYEQYF. In nucleotides, the CDR3 is TGTGCCAGCAGCCAAGGGCTAGCGGTGGGCTACGAGCAGTACTTC.

The rearrangement joins TRBV6-2 or TRBV6-3 to TRBJ1-1, with 7 bases fitting TRBD1. The germline V gene has CDR1 MNHEY and CDR2 SVGEGT. Germline trimming cut 2 bases from V and 3 bases from J; bases unmatched to any gene: 9. This CDR3 is built from 16 residues. The CDR3 protein is CASSYPPGQLDTEAFF. The CDR3 nucleotides read TGTGCCAGCAGTTACCCCCCGGGACAGCTAGACACTGAAGCTTTCTTT.

On this clone itself: The germline gene is not matched at one end of the junction; a read error may be the cause. V is TRBV7-9 and J is TRBJ2-5; the D call may be TRBD1 or TRBD2 (7 bases each). CDR3 size: 15 residues. Germline loops: CDR1 SEHNR, CDR2 FQNEAQ (reference sequence). The CDR3 spells CACRGGSSGGETQYF. In nucleotides, the CDR3 is TGTGCCTGCAGGGGGGGGTCGTCGGGAGGAGAGACCCAGTACTTC.

The chain has TRBV12-3 or TRBV12-4 and TRBJ1-2; weak D call: TRBD1 (6 bases). This CDR3 is 13 amino acids long. V lost 4 bases and J 6 bases, leaving 12 bases between the germline ends. The CDR3 here is CASSSQGLHGYTF. Here the CDR3 DNA reads TGTGCCAGCAGTTCACAGGGATTACATGGCTACACCTTC.

This clone was detected once. The chain is built from TRBV11-2 and TRBJ1-1; 8 bases match TRBD1. V lost 1 base and J lost 1; bases outside the gene matches: 2. The CDR3 is 15 amino acids. CDR1 and CDR2 (germline): SGHAT, FQNNGV. This CDR3 is CASSLGTGKNTEAFF. The DNA of the CDR3 is TGTGCCAGCAGCTTAGGGACAGGGAAGAACACTGAAGCTTTCTTT.

V is TRBV5-4 and J is TRBJ2-5, with 11 bases fitting TRBD2. CDR3 size: 16 residues. The V gene's germline CDR1 is SGHNT and CDR2 YYREEE (reference sequence). V lost 3 bases to trimming and J lost 4 bases; unmatched junction nucleotides: 8. The CDR3 loop reads CASSYEGTSGTETQYF. The CDR3 DNA follows: TGTGCCAGCAGCTACGAAGGGACTAGCGGCACAGAGACCCAGTACTTC.

The chain combines TRBV9 with TRBJ2-1; 11 bases agree with TRBD2. Trimming at V came to 3 bases and at J to 3 bases, leaving 2 bases not matched to a gene. Germline V gene sequence: CDR1 SGDLS, CDR2 YYNGEE. The CDR3 length is 15 residues. CDR3 residues: CASSALAGVYNEQFF. CDR3 DNA: TGTGCCAGCAGCGCACTAGCGGGAGTCTACAATGAGCAGTTCTTC.

This clone has only a few counts. V and J are TRBV24-1 and TRBJ2-1, with 8 nucleotides matching TRBD1. Losses at the gene ends were 4 bases for V and 3 bases for J; bases not matched to a gene: 10. Germline V CDR1 and CDR2: KGHDR, SFDVKD. The CDR3 is made up of 17 amino acids. CDR3 in DNA: TGTGCCACCAGTGACAAGGGTCAGGGGGCGCGCTACAATGAGCAGTTCTTC. This codes for CATSDKGQGARYNEQFF.

This clone was detected once. V usage is TRBV7-3 and J usage is TRBJ2-3, with 8 bases lining up with TRBD1. Trimming cost V 4 bases and J 2 bases; bases outside gene matches: 20. This CDR3 is built from 20 residues. Germline CDR1 is SGHTA and CDR2 is FQGTGA. For the CDR3, the DNA is TGTGCCAGCAGCTGGCTAGGCGGACAGGGCGCTTATCCGGACACAGATACGCAGTATTTT. Translated, it gives CASSWLGGQGAYPDTDTQYF.

This chain uses TRBV15 with TRBJ1-2, with 8 positions matching TRBD1. CDR3 size: 14 residues. Germline CDR1 reads LNHNV; CDR2 reads YYDKDF (reference sequence). Losses at the gene ends were 8 bases for V and 0 bases for J; bases not matched to a gene: 5. The CDR3 DNA follows: TGTGCCACCTCGACGACAGGGGCTAACTATGGCTACACCTTC. This gives the protein CATSTTGANYGYTF.

The chain combines TRBV29-1 with TRBJ2-2, with 10 bases lining up with TRBD1. The CDR3 totals 16 residues. CDR1 and CDR2 from the germline V gene are SQVTM and ANQGSEA. The junction had 12 bases not matched to a gene; V was cut back by 6 bases and J by 5 bases. The CDR3 coding sequence is TGCAGCGTAAGGCCCGGGACAGGGGAATTAACCGGGGAGCTGTTTTTT. It is translated as CSVRPGTGELTGELFF.

The chain employs TRBV7-9 and TRBJ1-6; TRBD1 agrees at 9 bases. Trimming cost V 5 bases and J 2 bases; bases outside gene matches: 4. CDR1 is SEHNR and CDR2 is FQNEAQ in the germline V gene (reference sequence). CDR3 size: 16 residues. The CDR3 loop reads CASSPRQGAYNSPLHF. DNA of the CDR3: TGTGCCAGCAGCCCCAGACAGGGGGCCTATAATTCACCCCTCCACTTT. Full variable domain (remainder filled in from reference TRBV7-9 and TRBJ1-6): DTGVSQNPRHKITKRGQNVTFRCDPISEHNRLYWYRQTLGQGPEFLTYFQNEAQLEKSRLLSDRFSAERPKGSFSTLEIQRTEQGDSAMYLCASSPRQGAYNSPLHFGNGTRLTVT.

This chain uses TRBV7-6 with TRBJ1-2, with D possibly matching TRBD1 (5 bases). CDR3 length: 18 amino acids. The germline V and J ends were trimmed by 3 bases and 1 base, with 21 bases remaining between them. Looked up from germline, CDR1 is SGHVS and CDR2 is FNYEAQ. The CDR3 spells CASSFVQTLGAINYGYTF. The CDR3 nucleotides read TGTGCCAGCAGCTTCGTCCAGACACTTGGGGCCATTAACTATGGCTACACCTTC.

J is TRBJ2-5 and V is TRBV2, with a possible D match to TRBD1 (6 bases). V was shortened by 3 bases and J by 2 bases, with 16 bases between the two germline ends. Germline V gives CDR1 SNHLY, CDR2 FYNNEI. This CDR3 comprises 16 residues. The CDR3 is CASSDRWTAGQETQYF. The CDR3 DNA follows: TGTGCCAGCAGTGACCGGTGGACAGCTGGACAAGAGACCCAGTACTTC. The whole variable domain, remainder taken from reference TRBV2 and TRBJ2-5, is EPEVTQTPSHQVTQMGQEVILRCVPISNHLYFYWYRQILGQKVEFLVSFYNNEISEKSEIFDDQFSVERPDGSNFTLKIRSTKLEDSAMYFCASSDRWTAGQETQYFGPGTRLLVL.

The table lists this clone with a count of one. The chain combines TRBV18 with TRBJ1-2; 7 bases are a match to TRBD1. This CDR3 contains 15 residues. The germline CDR1 and CDR2 sequences are KGHSH and LQKENI. V lost 3 bases, J lost 6 bases, and 10 bases stayed unmatched. This chain's CDR3 is CASSPLRGREDGYTF. The DNA for the CDR3 is TGTGCCAGCTCACCTTTGAGGGGGCGCGAAGATGGCTACACCTTC.

The chain employs TRBV4-2 and TRBJ2-2, with 8 bases matching TRBD2. There are 14 residues in the CDR3. V shed 3 bases, J shed 8 bases, and the junction held 5 bases outside the gene matches. Germline V lookup: CDR1 LGHNA, CDR2 YNFKEQ. CDR3 region: CASSQRSGGGELFF. CDR3 nucleotides: TGTGCCAGCAGCCAGAGGAGCGGGGGTGGGGAGCTGTTTTTT.

The chain couples TRBV27 to TRBJ2-7; TRBD1 matches 11 bases. The CDR3 is made up of 14 amino acids. The germline V gene encodes CDR1 MNHEY and CDR2 SMNVEV (reference sequence). The trim removed 5 bases at V and 4 bases at J, leaving 4 bases unmatched. The CDR3: CASSIGTGGYEQYF. CDR3 bases: TGTGCCAGCAGTATCGGGACAGGGGGATACGAGCAGTACTTC.

V gene TRBV3-1 (or the pseudogene TRBV3-2) combines with J gene TRBJ2-1; TRBD2 aligns across 8 bases. This CDR3 contains 14 residues. The germline V gene encodes CDR1 LGHDT and CDR2 YNNKEL (reference sequence). The V gene end was trimmed by 4 bases and the J gene end by 9 bases; junction bases not matched to a gene: 8. This CDR3 is CASSPSGSVGEQFF. In nucleotides, the CDR3 is TGTGCCAGCAGCCCGAGCGGGAGCGTCGGTGAGCAGTTCTTC.

The chain recombines TRBV7-2 with TRBJ1-1; D not resolved. With 1 base removed from V and 4 bases from J, the gap between germline ends came to 13 bases. Germline assignment: CDR1 SGHTA and CDR2 FQGNSA. The CDR3 spans 15 residues. CDR3 sequence reads: CASSLEIGASTEAFF. The CDR3 DNA reads TGTGCCAGCAGCTTAGAAATCGGAGCCTCCACTGAAGCTTTCTTT. The complete variable domain, with remaining parts taken from reference TRBV7-2 and TRBJ1-1, reads GAGVSQSPSNKVTEKGKDVELRCDPISGHTALYWYRQSLGQGLEFLIYFQGNSAPDKSGLPSDRFSAERTGGSVSTLTIQRTQQEDSAVYLCASSLEIGASTEAFFGQGTRLTVV.

The V and J genes are TRBV9 and TRBJ2-5; 9 positions agree with TRBD2. The germline V gene has CDR1 SGDLS and CDR2 YYNGEE. The CDR3 extends over 18 amino acids. J was trimmed by 3 bases and V by 0 bases; bases with no gene match: 12. CDR3 residues: CASSVVPTIAGDKETQYF. In nucleotides, the CDR3 is TGTGCCAGCAGCGTAGTACCGACAATAGCGGGAGATAAAGAGACCCAGTACTTC. Complete variable domain (other parts from reference TRBV9 and TRBJ2-5): DSGVTQTPKHLITATGQRVTLRCSPRSGDLSVYWYQQSLDQGLQFLIQYYNGEERAKGNILERFSAQQFPDLHSELNLSSLELGDSALYFCASSVVPTIAGDKETQYFGPGTRLLVL.

V usage is TRBV7-8 and J usage is TRBJ1-3, with TRBD1 identical over 7 bases. The CDR3 has 15 amino acids. In germline, CDR1 is SGHVS, CDR2 FQNEAQ. Losses at the gene ends were 3 bases for V and 6 bases for J; bases not matched to a gene: 8. This CDR3 reads CASSFGTVGVNTIYF. CDR3 DNA: TGTGCCAGCAGCTTCGGGACAGTGGGAGTAAACACCATATATTTT.

This rearrangement joins TRBV30 to TRBJ1-1; D is undetermined. V was clipped by 5 bases and J by 1 base, with 8 bases between them. Germline CDR1 and CDR2: GTSNPN and SVGIG (reference sequence). The CDR3 loop spans 12 amino acids. For the CDR3, the DNA is TGTGCCTGGGGAACATCGAACACTGAAGCTTTCTTT. Amino acid sequence: CAWGTSNTEAFF. Using reference TRBV30 and TRBJ1-1 for the parts outside the CDR3, the full variable domain is SQTIHQWPATLVQPVGSPLSLECTVEGTSNPNLYWYRQAAGRGLQLLFYSVGIGQISSEVPQNLSASRPQDRQFILSSKKLLLSDSGFYLCAWGTSNTEAFFGQGTRLTVV.

The CDR3 loop reads CATSPTLTGDLMNTEAFF. CDR3 coding DNA: TGTGCCACCAGCCCGACCTTGACAGGCGACCTAATGAACACTGAAGCTTTCTTT. The chain carries TRBV15 and TRBJ1-1; a possible D gene is TRBD1 (6 bases). The length of the CDR3 is 18 residues. Trimming shortened V by 5 bases and J by 0 bases, and 22 bases separated the two germline ends. The germline V gene has CDR1 LNHNV and CDR2 YYDKDF (reference sequence).

V usage is TRBV13 and J usage is TRBJ1-4, with D hard to call. Germline CDR1 reads PRHDT; CDR2 reads FYEKMQ (reference sequence). The V and J ends lost 4 bases and 0 bases respectively, with 9 bases between them. This CDR3 comprises 15 residues. CDR3: CASSSRVPTNEKLFF. In DNA, the CDR3 is TGTGCCAGCAGCTCGAGGGTACCAACTAATGAAAAACTGTTTTTT. Full variable domain (rest looked up from reference TRBV13 and TRBJ1-4): AAGVIQSPRHLIKEKRETATLKCYPIPRHDTVYWYQQGPGQDPQFLISFYEKMQSDKGSIPDRFSAQQFSDYHSELNMSSLELGDSALYFCASSSRVPTNEKLFFGSGTQLSVL.